These 27 T cell receptor beta chains share one sample of origin, sequenced in a study of control samples from healthy donors and cancer patients. The data were produced by immunoSEQ multiplex PCR, yet TCRdb's version contains in-frame clones alone and is incomplete. Of about 170,000 clones in the sample, over 85% were seen once. The specimen sequenced was blood. The source of these receptors is a man aged 25-40 years in good health.

This clone was recorded a few times. The chain carries TRBV29-1 and TRBJ1-3; weak D call: TRBD1 (5 bases). Deletions cut 7 bases from V and 7 bases from J, with 20 bases between. CDR1 is SQVTM, CDR2 ANQGSEA, per germline. The CDR3 runs 14 residues. CDR3 sequence reads: CSARDRTEGNTIYF. CDR3 DNA sequence: TGCAGCGCGAGGGACCGAACGGAGGGTAACACCATATATTTT.

The chain recombines TRBV5-1 with TRBJ1-2; D gene uncertain. Trimming took 4 bases from V and 3 from J, leaving 13 bases between them. The CDR3 runs to 14 residues. Germline lookup yields CDR1 SGHRS and CDR2 YFSETQ. The CDR3 DNA reads TGCGCCAGCAGCCCGCTAAAAAGTGACTATGGCTACACCTTC. Translated: CASSPLKSDYGYTF. The variable domain in full, with the rest retrieved from reference TRBV5-1 and TRBJ1-2, is KAGVTQTPRYLIKTRGQQVTLSCSPISGHRSVSWYQQTPGQGLQFLFEYFSETQRNKGNFPGRFSGRQFSNSRSEMNVSTLELGDSALYLCASSPLKSDYGYTFGSGTRLTVV.

The chain recombines TRBV2 with TRBJ2-7, with D maybe TRBD1 (5 bases). The germline CDR1 and CDR2 sequences are SNHLY and FYNNEI. The CDR3 is 11 amino acids. Trimming removed 8 bases from V and 2 bases from J, with 7 bases in between. CDR3 sequence: CASDRAYEQYF. CDR3 sequence (DNA): TGTGCCAGCGACAGAGCCTACGAGCAGTACTTC.

The gene calls are TRBV30 and TRBJ1-1; D is ambiguous. The CDR3 is 13 amino acids. The germline V and J ends were trimmed by 3 bases and 1 base, with 9 bases remaining between them. CDR1 and CDR2 (germline): GTSNPN, SVGIG (reference sequence). CDR3 DNA sequence: TGTGCCTGGAGGGGCCAGCCGAACACTGAAGCTTTCTTT. Its translation is CAWRGQPNTEAFF.

The gene calls are TRBV6-5 and TRBJ2-5; D perhaps matches TRBD2 (5 bases). Trimming pared 6 bases from V and 4 bases from J, leaving 15 bases between. This CDR3 has 14 residues. From germline, CDR1 is MNHEY and CDR2 SVGAGI. This chain's CDR3 is CASSSNGVGETQYF. The CDR3 coding sequence is TGTGCCAGCAGCTCAAACGGGGTAGGAGAGACCCAGTACTTC.

This chain uses TRBV7-3 with TRBJ2-2, with D unresolved. CDR1 and CDR2 (germline): SGHTA, FQGTGA. The CDR3 extends over 15 amino acids. V was cut by 6 bases and J by 9 bases, with 20 bases left in between. In nucleotides, the CDR3 is TGTGCCAGCAGTTCGACGGTTCAACCTGGGAGGGAGCTGTTTTTT. Translated, it gives CASSSTVQPGRELFF.

The chain carries TRBV11-2 and TRBJ1-2, with D perhaps matching TRBD1 (6 bases). CDR1 and CDR2 from the germline V gene are SGHAT and FQNNGV. The ends were cut back, 5 bases at V and 0 bases at J, with 19 bases in the middle. The CDR3 runs to 17 residues. The CDR3 coding sequence is TGTGCCAGCAGCCACCTTTTGAGGGGGAAGACTAACTATGGCTACACCTTC. This codes for CASSHLLRGKTNYGYTF. The whole variable domain, filled in from reference TRBV11-2 and TRBJ1-2, reads EAGVAQSPRYKIIEKRQSVAFWCNPISGHATLYWYQQILGQGPKLLIQFQNNGVVDDSQLPKDRFSAERLKGVDSTLKIQPAKLEDSAVYLCASSHLLRGKTNYGYTFGSGTRLTVV.

This sequence joins TRBV7-8 and TRBJ1-6; TRBD1 agrees at 9 bases. The length of the CDR3 is 19 residues. Per germline, CDR1 SGHVS and CDR2 FQNEAQ. The trim removed 5 bases at V and 0 bases at J, leaving 11 bases unmatched. DNA for the CDR3: TGTGCCAGCAGCGACGGGACAGGGACAATTTTCTCCTATAATTCACCCCTCCACTTT. Protein: CASSDGTGTIFSYNSPLHF.

The V and J genes are TRBV7-9 and TRBJ2-1; no clear D gene. Trimming stripped 5 bases from V and 8 bases from J, with 7 bases between. CDR1 and CDR2 from the germline V gene are SEHNR and FQNEAQ (reference sequence). The CDR3 extends over 11 amino acids. DNA for the CDR3: TGTGCCAGCAGCCCAGAGTATGAGCAGTTCTTC. Protein: CASSPEYEQFF.

The CDR3 spells CASSLLWTGGSGRNTEAFF. The CDR3 coding sequence is TGTGCCAGCAGCCTACTTTGGACAGGGGGCTCCGGGCGGAACACTGAAGCTTTCTTT. This chain uses TRBV5-4 with TRBJ1-1, with 11 bases that match TRBD1. The junction had 15 bases not matched to a gene; V was cut back by 4 bases and J by 1 base. The CDR3 contains 19 residues. Per germline, CDR1 SGHNT and CDR2 YYREEE (reference sequence).

The V and J genes are TRBV3-1 (or the pseudogene TRBV3-2) and TRBJ1-1, with D perhaps matching TRBD1 (6 bases). The CDR3 runs to 13 residues. The V gene's germline CDR1 is LGHDT and CDR2 YNNKEL (reference sequence). The ends were cut back, 6 bases at V and 10 bases at J, with 18 bases in the middle. The chain's CDR3 is CASRSQGLDGAFF. CDR3 DNA: TGTGCCAGCAGGTCACAGGGCCTCGATGGAGCTTTCTTT.

The rearrangement links TRBV3-1 (or the pseudogene TRBV3-2) to TRBJ1-2, with a possible D match to TRBD1 (6 bases). Trimming left V 0 bases short and J 8 bases short, with 19 bases between. The length of the CDR3 is 16 residues. The V gene's germline CDR1 is LGHDT and CDR2 YNNKEL (reference sequence). The chain's CDR3 is CASSQETLQGVEGYTF. The CDR3 DNA is TGTGCCAGCAGCCAAGAAACCTTACAGGGAGTTGAGGGCTACACCTTC.

The chain combines TRBV6-5 with TRBJ1-6; maybe TRBD1 (5 bases). V was cut by 5 bases and J by 8 bases, with 13 bases left in between. Looked up from germline, CDR1 is MNHEY and CDR2 is SVGAGI. This CDR3 contains 14 residues. CDR3 sequence: CASSRTFGDSPLHF. The CDR3 DNA follows: TGTGCCAGCAGTCGGACATTCGGCGATTCACCCCTCCACTTT.

The CDR3 sequence: CASSEAYEQYF. Written as DNA, the CDR3 is TGTGCCAGCAGTGAGGCTTACGAGCAGTACTTC. The chain uses TRBV6-1 and TRBJ2-7; D remains ambiguous. Looked up from germline, CDR1 is MNHNS and CDR2 is SASEGT. V lost 3 bases and J lost 4, with 4 bases in between. The CDR3 spans 11 residues.

A few counts support this clone. The J gene is TRBJ2-2, the V gene TRBV12-3 or TRBV12-4; D is unclear. CDR3 length equals 12 residues. V shed 6 bases and J shed 7 bases, with 9 bases lying between them. Here the CDR3 DNA reads TGTGCCAGCAGCCTCCGACGCGGGGAGCTGTTTTTT. This encodes CASSLRRGELFF.

The chain carries TRBV7-2 and TRBJ2-7; D perhaps matches TRBD1 (6 bases). CDR1 and CDR2 (germline): SGHTA, FQGNSA. Trimming pared 1 base from V and 5 bases from J, leaving 18 bases between. CDR3 size: 16 residues. In DNA, the CDR3 is TGTGCCAGCAGCTTAGGTTTTGGGCTTGGGGGCGACGAGCAGTACTTC. Residues: CASSLGFGLGGDEQYF.

The J gene is TRBJ1-3, the V gene TRBV10-3; D ambiguous. V dropped 9 bases and J dropped 4 bases, with 16 bases sitting between them. The CDR3 is 14 amino acids. The germline CDR1 and CDR2 sequences are ENHRY and SYGVKD. The CDR3 DNA sequence: TGTGCCATGTCCCAGGCTGGGTCAGGAAACACCATATATTTT. As protein: CAMSQAGSGNTIYF.

The gene calls are TRBV28 and TRBJ2-7; D gene ambiguous. The ends were cut back, 2 bases at V and 6 bases at J, with 8 bases in the middle. Germline V lookup: CDR1 MDHEN, CDR2 SYDVKM. The CDR3 runs 12 residues. The CDR3 is CASSLLISEQYF. The CDR3 nucleotides are TGTGCCAGCAGTTTACTCATCAGCGAGCAGTACTTC.

The count of this clone is one. The chain couples TRBV13 to TRBJ2-1, with TRBD1 matching over 7 bases. Per the germline V gene, CDR1 is PRHDT and CDR2 is FYEKMQ (reference sequence). J was trimmed by 14 bases and V by 5 bases; bases with no gene match: 9. This CDR3 comprises 12 residues. Here the CDR3 DNA reads TGTGCCAGCAGCACGATGACAGGGTGGAAGTTCTTC. Protein: CASSTMTGWKFF. Based on the CDR3 plus reference TRBV13 and TRBJ2-1, the full variable domain is AAGVIQSPRHLIKEKRETATLKCYPIPRHDTVYWYQQGPGQDPQFLISFYEKMQSDKGSIPDRFSAQQFSDYHSELNMSSLELGDSALYFCASSTMTGWKFFGPGTRLTVL.

The gene calls are TRBV5-1 and TRBJ1-6; 12 bases are a match to TRBD1. Germline CDR1 and CDR2: SGHRS and YFSETQ. V lost 2 bases to trimming and J lost 10 bases; unmatched junction nucleotides: 10. The CDR3 has 17 residues. This CDR3 is CASSFGNRDRGQSPLHF. The CDR3 bases are TGCGCCAGCAGCTTTGGGAACCGGGACAGGGGGCAATCACCCCTCCACTTT.

This chain links TRBV19 with TRBJ1-5; 8 bases map to TRBD1. This CDR3 has 15 amino acids. The germline V gene encodes CDR1 LNHDA and CDR2 SQIVND (reference sequence). Losses at the gene ends were 0 bases for V and 5 bases for J; bases not matched to a gene: 3. The CDR3 loop is CASSIERTGYQPQHF. The DNA of the CDR3 is TGTGCCAGTAGTATAGAGAGGACAGGGTATCAGCCCCAGCATTTT.

The chain combines TRBV7-2 with TRBJ2-7; tentative D call: TRBD2 (5 bases). Trimming cost V 6 bases and J 6 bases, with 24 bases left between them. Germline V gene data show CDR1 as SGHTA and CDR2 as FQGNSA. This CDR3 spans 16 amino acids. CDR3 coding DNA: TGTGCCAGCAGTTCGCCGACTCTATCGGGAAGGCGCGAGCAGTACTTC. It translates to CASSSPTLSGRREQYF.

This clone has just one count. The rearrangement links TRBV13 to TRBJ2-1; 8 bases agree with TRBD1. Germline V gives CDR1 PRHDT, CDR2 FYEKMQ (reference sequence). V shed 1 base and J 5 bases; nucleotides not matched to a gene: 7. This CDR3 contains 16 residues. DNA for the CDR3: TGTGCCAGCAGCTTAGCCGACAGGGGTGGACACAATGAGCAGTTCTTC. Amino acid sequence: CASSLADRGGHNEQFF.

The chain employs TRBV5-1 and TRBJ2-3; no firm D call. V was cut by 2 bases and J by 4 bases, with 11 bases left in between. Germline values: CDR1 SGHRS, CDR2 YFSETQ. The CDR3 consists of 14 residues. CDR3 DNA sequence: TGCGCCAGCAGCTTCCAAAGTCCCCCAGATACGCAGTATTTT. Its translation is CASSFQSPPDTQYF.

Regarding this clone: The identical CDR3 is also encoded by other nucleotide sequences in the sample. The chain couples TRBV3-1 (or the pseudogene TRBV3-2) to TRBJ2-2; TRBD2 matches at 7 bases. Germline CDR1 and CDR2: LGHDT and YNNKEL (reference sequence). With V trimmed by 5 bases and J by 6 bases, 3 bases remained unmatched. This CDR3 comprises 13 residues. This CDR3 reads CASSGGRAGELFF. For the CDR3, the DNA is TGTGCCAGCAGCGGGGGGAGGGCCGGGGAGCTGTTTTTT.

The rearrangement joins TRBV5-1 to TRBJ2-7; 9 positions match TRBD1. The V gene end was trimmed by 4 bases and the J gene end by 5 bases; junction bases not matched to a gene: 7. The CDR3 is 14 residues long. The germline CDR1 and CDR2 sequences are SGHRS and YFSETQ. In nucleotides, the CDR3 is TGCGCCAGCAGCGAACCCGGGACAGGGAACGAGCAGTACTTC. It codes for CASSEPGTGNEQYF.

The chain joins TRBV7-9 to TRBJ2-7, with D possibly being TRBD1 (6 bases). The CDR3 sequence is 15 residues long. The V end lost 1 base, the J end lost 5 bases, and 15 bases lay between the germline ends. Germline CDR1 SEHNR, CDR2 FQNEAQ (reference sequence). The CDR3 region is CASSLEGGVNHEQYF. The CDR3 nucleotides are TGTGCCAGCAGCTTAGAAGGGGGAGTAAACCACGAGCAGTACTTC. Variable domain in full (rest from reference TRBV7-9 and TRBJ2-7): DTGVSQNPRHKITKRGQNVTFRCDPISEHNRLYWYRQTLGQGPEFLTYFQNEAQLEKSRLLSDRFSAERPKGSFSTLEIQRTEQGDSAMYLCASSLEGGVNHEQYFGPGTRLTVT.